This section outlines one TCR beta chain sequence together with its context. Its recognized antigen is unknown. No clone much larger than this one lies a single base away; base qualities are absent. This specimen belongs to a study of cytomegalovirus exposure and HLA in healthy donors (TCRdb year 2017). The study in broad terms: According to a later analysis, one platform produced both the approximately 110 validation repertoires and the approximately 670 repertoires of the first cohort. The study aimed to test whether cataloging public T cell receptors could reveal signatures of past pathogen exposure. Along with the approximately 650-subject first cohort, a separate validation cohort of about 110 different subjects was used. To predict cytomegalovirus infection status, the study combined high-throughput TCR immunosequencing, statistical association of individual TCRs with disease status, and machine learning. Results the study describes overall, beyond this receptor: A few of the identified cytomegalovirus-associated TCR beta chains were confirmed in vitro to be specific for cytomegalovirus antigens. Across donors, most TCR sequences were observed very rarely, whereas some public TCRs were present in many individuals. In the study, 150 to 200 TCR beta chains were listed as associated with cytomegalovirus. In a later analysis, TCRs clustered in the first cohort were found to also tend to co-occur in the 130 or so validation repertoires, with over 90% of cluster scores above 0. The validation cohort had no HLA typing available for a later analysis, so co-occurrence within that cohort was assessed over all 110 or so repertoires. The authors suggested that the approach could potentially be generalized to other disease states and immunological phenotypes. The classifier was reported to diagnose cytomegalovirus status with high specificity and sensitivity in both the original cohort and the validation cohort.

Donors formed part of the validation cohort, which comprised 120 subjects and was distinct from the first cohort of several hundred subjects. CDR1 and CDR2, per the germline V gene, are ENHRY and SYGVKD. V and J are truncated by 2 bases and 3 bases respectively, leaving an intervening sequence of 11 bases. The CDR3 sequence holds 15 residues, the cysteine and phenylalanine included. CDR3 DNA only is kept here, 45 bases in frame from base 1. The library relied on the immunoSEQ multiplex PCR assay. On the study's bioinformatics: A statistical classification framework was built for diagnosing cytomegalovirus status from the catalog of TCR beta chain sequences. In its TCRdb copy, this immuneACCESS table keeps in-frame sequences only and misses some clones. Where compared with another copy, unresolved V genes explain less than half of these, and the others have no known cause. V and J calls and clone size are copied from that table; D and trimming were computed from the DNA. Present in this sample are 300,000 to 450,000 clones, 86% of which were seen just once. The ten largest clones take up approximately 0.86% of the sample.

The clonotype comes from a woman between 18 and 29 years old in good health and CMV-seronegative. This chain is built from TRBV10-3 and TRBJ1-5, with a tentative D gene TRBD1 over 5 matching bases. Material for sequencing was PBMCs. The DNA reads TGTGCCATCAGTGAGACAGGCTACTACAATCAGCCCCAGCATTTT. Translated, this gives CAISETGYYNQPQHF.